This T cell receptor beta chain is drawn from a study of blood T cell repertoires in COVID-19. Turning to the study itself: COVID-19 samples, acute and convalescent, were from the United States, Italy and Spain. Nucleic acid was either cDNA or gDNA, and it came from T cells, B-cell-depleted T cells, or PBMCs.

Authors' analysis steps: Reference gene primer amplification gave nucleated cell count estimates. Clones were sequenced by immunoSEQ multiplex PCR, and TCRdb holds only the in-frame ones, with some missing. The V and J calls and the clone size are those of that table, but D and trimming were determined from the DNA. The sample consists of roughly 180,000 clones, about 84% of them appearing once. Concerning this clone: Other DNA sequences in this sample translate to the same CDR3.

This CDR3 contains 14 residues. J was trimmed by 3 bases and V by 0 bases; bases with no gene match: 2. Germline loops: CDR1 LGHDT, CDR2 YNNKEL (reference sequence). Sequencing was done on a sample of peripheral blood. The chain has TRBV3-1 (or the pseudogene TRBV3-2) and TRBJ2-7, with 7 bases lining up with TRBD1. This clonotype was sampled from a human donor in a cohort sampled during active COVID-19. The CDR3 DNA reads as TGTGCCAGCAGCCAAGAGTCAGGGGGCTACGAGCAGTACTTC. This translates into CASSQESGGYEQYF.